This is a list of T cell receptor beta chains from one sample in a study of T cells in Graves' hyperthyroidism and ophthalmopathy. Via MiXCR, TCRdb re-called the multiplex PCR reads, giving one row per CDR3 protein. The sample yields roughly 800,000 distinct CDR3 sequences, over 35% seen once. Sequencing was done on a sample of blood. Source of these receptors: a man between 18 and 35 years old with Graves' hyperthyroidism. Each CDR3 is given with its conserved first and last residue. D genes are given only for firm matches. Size tells how often a clone was seen (once, few, many) or the class of an expanded clone, and some rows leave it out.

j_call | cdr3_length | clone_size | v_call | d_call | cdr3_aa | cdr3_nt
TRBJ1-3 | 14 | NA | TRBV25-1 | NA | CASRQGGTGDTIYF | TGTGCCAGCAGACAGGGAGGAACTGGAGACACCATATATTTT
TRBJ1-5 | 14 | many | TRBV19 | NA | CASSIGGLNQPQHF | TGTGCCAGTAGTATAGGGGGCCTCAATCAGCCCCAGCATTTT
TRBJ1-2 | 17 | NA | TRBV15 | NA | CATSSQVLDNPNYGYTF | TGTGCCACCAGCAGCCAAGTTTTGGATAATCCTAACTATGGCTACACCTTC
TRBJ1-5 | 13 | NA | TRBV12-3/TRBV12-4 | NA | CASTPRSNQPQHF | TGTGCCAGCACCCCAAGGAGCAATCAGCCCCAGCATTTT
TRBJ1-3 | 14 | NA | TRBV20-1 | TRBD1 | CSAKTGGPGNTIYF | TGCAGTGCTAAGACAGGGGGGCCCGGAAACACCATATATTTT
TRBJ2-7 | 14 | NA | TRBV5-1 | NA | CASSLGRMTYEQYF | TGCGCCAGCAGCTTGGGCAGGATGACCTACGAGCAGTACTTC
TRBJ1-2 | 14 | NA | TRBV5-1 | NA | CASSLASSNYGYTF | TGCGCCAGCAGCTTGGCCTCCTCTAACTATGGCTACACCTTC
TRBJ1-5 | 13 | many | TRBV19 | TRBD1 | CASRQGGNQPQHF | TGTGCCAGCCGACAGGGCGGTAATCAGCCCCAGCATTTT
TRBJ2-5 | 15 | NA | TRBV2 | TRBD2 | CASSPLAGERETQYF | TGTGCCAGCAGTCCCCTAGCGGGGGAGAGGGAGACCCAGTACTTC
TRBJ2-7 | 17 | NA | TRBV5-1 | TRBD1 | CASSLGTGSHSIYGQYF | TGCGCCAGCAGCTTGGGGACAGGGTCCCACTCGATTTACGGGCAGTACTTC
TRBJ1-2 | 15 | NA | TRBV7-9 | TRBD1 | CASSRDRAYYYGYTF | TGTGCCAGCAGCCGGGACAGGGCGTACTACTATGGCTACACCTTC
TRBJ1-3 | 16 | few | TRBV7-9 | NA | CARQPATGLHGNTIYF | TGTGCCAGACAACCTGCGACTGGGTTACATGGAAACACCATATATTTT
TRBJ1-2 | 14 | NA | TRBV4-1 | NA | CASSHERGKKGNTF | TGCGCCAGCAGCCACGAGAGGGGGAAGAAGGGAAACACCTTC
TRBJ1-2 | 13 | many | TRBV7-8 | TRBD1 | CASSFGTVYGYTF | TGTGCCAGCAGCTTCGGGACAGTCTATGGCTACACCTTC
TRBJ1-5 | 15 | many | TRBV19 | TRBD1 | CASNNRGVGNQPQHF | TGTGCCAGTAATAACAGGGGAGTAGGGAATCAGCCCCAGCATTTT
TRBJ1-2 | 15 | few | TRBV12-3/TRBV12-4 | NA | CASSRGTRLNYGYTF | TGTGCCAGCAGCCGCGGGACACGACTAAACTATGGCTACACCTTC
TRBJ2-5 | 15 | NA | TRBV3-1 | NA | CASSQEFGGRETQYF | TGTGCCAGCAGCCAAGAGTTCGGGGGACGAGAGACCCAGTACTTC
TRBJ2-5 | 14 | few | TRBV6-6 | TRBD1 | CASSFFGTEETQYF | TGTGCCAGCAGTTTTTTCGGGACAGAAGAGACCCAGTACTTC
TRBJ2-7 | 16 | NA | TRBV5-4 | TRBD1 | CASMPTGTGIFGEQYF | TGTGCCAGCATGCCCACCGGGACAGGGATCTTCGGGGAGCAGTACTTC
TRBJ2-7 | 14 | few | TRBV10-3 | TRBD2 | CASIYGAGAEEQYF | TGTGCCAGCATCTACGGGGCGGGAGCGGAAGAGCAGTACTTC
TRBJ1-4 | 12 | many | TRBV10-3 | NA | CAISGGGEKLFF | TGTGCCATCAGTGGTGGGGGAGAAAAACTGTTTTTT
TRBJ1-1 | 15 | many | TRBV10-3 | NA | CASATSGRGNTEAFF | TGTGCCAGCGCTACCTCGGGGCGCGGGAACACTGAAGCTTTCTTT
TRBJ2-7 | 16 | NA | TRBV19 | NA | CASSEAAWADSYEQYF | TGTGCCAGTAGCGAGGCAGCCTGGGCCGACAGCTACGAGCAGTACTTC
TRBJ1-3 | 13 | NA | TRBV29-1 | NA | CSVVGPDGYTIYF | TGCAGCGTTGTCGGGCCAGATGGCTACACCATATATTTT
TRBJ2-2 | 13 | NA | TRBV7-3 | NA | CASRLQGPGELFF | TGTGCCAGTCGCTTACAGGGCCCCGGGGAGCTGTTTTTT
TRBJ1-3 | 15 | few | TRBV9 | NA | CASSASSGGGNTIYF | TGTGCCAGCAGCGCGTCGTCGGGAGGTGGAAACACCATATATTTT
TRBJ1-6 | 15 | few | TRBV6-5 | NA | CASSYGRGARSPLHF | TGTGCCAGCAGTTACGGCCGGGGGGCTAGGTCACCCCTCCACTTT
TRBJ1-5 | 17 | many | TRBV14 | NA | CASSQVGCMRSNQPQHF | TGTGCCAGCAGCCAAGTTGGCTGTATGCGGAGCAATCAGCCCCAGCATTTT
TRBJ2-5 | 14 | NA | TRBV7-2 | TRBD2 | CASRNRLAEETQYF | TGTGCCAGCAGGAATCGACTAGCGGAAGAGACCCAGTACTTC
TRBJ1-1 | 13 | once | TRBV29-1 | NA | CSSHPGRGTEAFF | TGCAGCAGCCATCCCGGACGGGGCACTGAAGCTTTCTTT
TRBJ2-7 | 15 | NA | TRBV7-9 | TRBD1 | CASSSRPGTGVEQYF | TGTGCCAGCAGCTCTCGTCCCGGGACAGGGGTCGAGCAGTACTTC
TRBJ1-2 | 9 | NA | TRBV29-1 | NA | CSVAGGYTF | TGCAGCGTTGCGGGGGGCTACACCTTC
TRBJ1-2 | 14 | few | TRBV7-2 | NA | CASSFGSGTYGYTF | TGTGCCAGCAGCTTTGGGTCGGGTACCTATGGCTACACCTTC
TRBJ2-3 | 14 | NA | TRBV24-1 | NA | CATSDYGVGDTQYF | TGTGCCACCAGTGATTATGGGGTAGGAGATACGCAGTATTTT
TRBJ1-3 | 16 | NA | TRBV15 | NA | CATSRQGDAYGYTIYF | TGTGCCACCAGCAGGCAGGGAGATGCCTATGGCTACACCATATATTTT
TRBJ2-5 | 14 | few | TRBV4-2 | NA | CASSQGDPRETQYF | TGTGCCAGCAGCCAAGGGGATCCCCGAGAGACCCAGTACTTC
TRBJ1-4 | 16 | NA | TRBV6-1 | TRBD1 | CASTRGPGGTNEKLFF | TGTGCCAGCACTCGGGGTCCAGGGGGAACTAATGAAAAACTGTTTTTT
TRBJ2-7 | 13 | NA | TRBV6-5 | NA | CASSYVLAGEQYF | TGTGCCAGCAGTTACGTACTCGCGGGGGAGCAGTACTTC
TRBJ1-1 | 15 | NA | TRBV2 | NA | CASSETALWNTEAFF | TGTGCCAGCAGTGAGACGGCGCTTTGGAACACTGAAGCTTTCTTT
TRBJ1-2 | 13 | NA | TRBV6-5 | NA | CASSYSKPEGYTF | TGTGCCAGCAGTTACTCGAAACCGGAGGGCTACACCTTC
TRBJ1-4 | 15 | NA | TRBV11-1 | NA | CASSSLGGANEKLFF | TGTGCCAGCAGCTCGCTGGGGGGGGCTAATGAAAAACTGTTTTTT
TRBJ1-5 | 14 | NA | TRBV27 | NA | CASSKLGQNQPQHF | TGTGCCAGCAGTAAACTTGGACAGAATCAGCCCCAGCATTTT
TRBJ1-4 | 15 | NA | TRBV7-9 | TRBD1 | CASSRGDRDLEKLFF | TGTGCCAGCAGCCGGGGGGACAGAGACCTTGAAAAACTGTTTTTT
TRBJ2-6 | 17 | few | TRBV12-3/TRBV12-4 | NA | CASSYLAGSSGANVLTF | TGTGCCAGCAGTTATTTGGCGGGATCATCTGGGGCCAACGTCCTGACTTTC
TRBJ1-1 | 10 | NA | TRBV5-1 | NA | CASSGGETFF | TGCGCCAGCAGCGGGGGTGAAACTTTCTTT
TRBJ1-3 | 18 | few | TRBV7-8 | NA | CASSSSGSSTTSGNTIYF | TGTGCCAGCAGCTCCTCTGGGAGCTCCACAACCTCTGGAAACACCATATATTTT
TRBJ1-2 | 14 | many | TRBV6-6 | NA | CASRAGTVNYGYTF | TGTGCCAGCAGGGCCGGGACGGTGAACTATGGCTACACCTTC
TRBJ1-4 | 14 | many | TRBV2 | TRBD1 | CASSPQTGIEKLFF | TGTGCCAGCAGTCCCCAGACAGGGATTGAAAAACTGTTTTTT
TRBJ1-5 | 14 | few | TRBV7-9 | NA | CASSRGNQNQPQHF | TGTGCCAGCAGCCGAGGAAACCAGAATCAGCCCCAGCATTTT
TRBJ1-4 | 14 | NA | TRBV5-1 | TRBD1 | CASSLEDRGGKLFF | TGCGCCAGCAGCCTGGAGGACAGGGGTGGAAAACTGTTTTTT
TRBJ2-5 | 15 | NA | TRBV12-3/TRBV12-4 | TRBD1 | CASSPGTGGEETQYF | TGTGCCAGCTCACCCGGGACAGGGGGCGAGGAGACCCAGTACTTC
TRBJ1-4 | 15 | NA | TRBV5-1 | NA | CASSLEGGANEKLFF | TGCGCCAGCAGCTTGGAAGGGGGAGCTAATGAAAAACTGTTTTTT
TRBJ2-7 | 15 | NA | TRBV7-9 | TRBD2 | CASSRPGLAFNEQYF | TGTGCCAGCAGCCGTCCGGGACTAGCGTTCAACGAGCAGTACTTC
TRBJ1-2 | 11 | NA | TRBV19 | TRBD1 | CASSRDRENTF | TGTGCCAGTAGTCGGGACAGAGAGAACACCTTC
TRBJ1-1 | 15 | NA | TRBV29-1 | TRBD1 | CSVLLAGTGGTEAFF | TGCAGCGTTTTACTAGCGGGGACAGGGGGGACTGAAGCTTTCTTT
TRBJ1-6 | 15 | NA | TRBV5-8 | TRBD1 | CASDEQGAENSPLHF | TGTGCCAGCGACGAGCAGGGGGCGGAAAATTCACCCCTCCACTTT
TRBJ2-2 | 18 | NA | TRBV13 | TRBD2 | CASSLEQFSGTSTGELFF | TGTGCCAGCAGCTTAGAACAATTTAGCGGGACTAGCACCGGGGAGCTGTTTTTT
TRBJ2-5 | 13 | NA | TRBV29-1 | NA | CSVARGLIETQYF | TGCAGCGTTGCACGGGGGTTGATTGAGACCCAGTACTTC